This paragraph reports one T cell receptor beta chain. Its antigen remains unidentified. The sample comes from a study of cytomegalovirus exposure and HLA in healthy donors. Findings of the study overall: Most TCR beta V segments were productive about 87% or about 30% of the time in an earlier analysis.

PCR was performed using 60 Vbeta and 13 Jbeta primers. Profiled with immunoSEQ multiplex PCR; TCRdb holds only in-frame clones, not every one. Of a few hundred thousand clones listed, about three quarters are singletons. Sample: PBMCs. The source of this sequence is a woman between 55 and 75 years old in good health and CMV-seropositive.

CDR3 residues: CASSQAPTRGTQETQYF. CDR3 nucleotides: TGCGCCAGCAGCCAAGCCCCGACTAGAGGCACTCAAGAGACCCAGTACTTC. This chain connects TRBV4-3 to TRBJ2-5; D possibly corresponds to TRBD2 (6 bases). From germline, CDR1 is LGHNA and CDR2 YSLEER. The CDR3 runs to 17 residues. V lost 1 base, J lost 2 bases, and 17 bases lay in between.